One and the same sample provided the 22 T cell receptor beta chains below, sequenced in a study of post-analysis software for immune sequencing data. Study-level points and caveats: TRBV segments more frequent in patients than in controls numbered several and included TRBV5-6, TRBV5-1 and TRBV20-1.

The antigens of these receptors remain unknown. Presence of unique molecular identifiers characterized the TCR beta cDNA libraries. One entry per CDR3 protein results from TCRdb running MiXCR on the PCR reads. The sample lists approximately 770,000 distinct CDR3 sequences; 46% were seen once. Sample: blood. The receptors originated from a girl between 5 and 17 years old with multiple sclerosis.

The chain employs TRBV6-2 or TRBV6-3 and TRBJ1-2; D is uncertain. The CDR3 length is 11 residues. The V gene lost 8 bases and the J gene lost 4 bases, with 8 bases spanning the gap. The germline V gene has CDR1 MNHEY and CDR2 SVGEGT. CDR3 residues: CASSNRYGYTF. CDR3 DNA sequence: TGTGCCAGCTCTAACCGCTATGGCTACACCTTC.

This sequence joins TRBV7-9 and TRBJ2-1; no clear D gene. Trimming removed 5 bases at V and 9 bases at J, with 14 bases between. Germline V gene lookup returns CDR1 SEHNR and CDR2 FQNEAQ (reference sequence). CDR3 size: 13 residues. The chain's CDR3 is CASSPISFGEQFF. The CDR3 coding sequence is TGTGCCAGCAGCCCAATATCCTTCGGTGAGCAGTTCTTC.

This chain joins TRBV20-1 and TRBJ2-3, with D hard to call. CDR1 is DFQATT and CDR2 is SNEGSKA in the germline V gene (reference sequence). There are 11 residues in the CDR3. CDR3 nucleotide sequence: TGCAGGGCCGTGGGAACAGATACGCAGTATTTT. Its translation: CRAVGTDTQYF.

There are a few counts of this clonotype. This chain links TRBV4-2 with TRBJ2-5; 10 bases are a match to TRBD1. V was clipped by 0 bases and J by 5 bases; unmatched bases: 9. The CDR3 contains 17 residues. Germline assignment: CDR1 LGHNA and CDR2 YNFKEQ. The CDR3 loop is CASSQDLGTGVGETQYF. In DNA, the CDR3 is TGTGCCAGCAGCCAAGATCTTGGGACAGGGGTAGGGGAGACCCAGTACTTC.

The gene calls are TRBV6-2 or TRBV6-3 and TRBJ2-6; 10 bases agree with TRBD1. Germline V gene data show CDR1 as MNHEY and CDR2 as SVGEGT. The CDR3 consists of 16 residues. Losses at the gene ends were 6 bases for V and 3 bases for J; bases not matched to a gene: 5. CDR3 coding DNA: TGTGCCAGCAGCAGACAGGGGGCAGGTGGGGCCAACGTCCTGACTTTC. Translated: CASSRQGAGGANVLTF.

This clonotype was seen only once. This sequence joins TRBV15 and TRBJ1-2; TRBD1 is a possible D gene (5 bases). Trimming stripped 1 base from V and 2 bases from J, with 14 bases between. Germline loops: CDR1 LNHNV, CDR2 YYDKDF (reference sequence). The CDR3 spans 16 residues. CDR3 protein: CATSRVLTATNYGYTF. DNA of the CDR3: TGTGCCACCAGCAGAGTCTTGACAGCGACCAACTATGGCTACACCTTC. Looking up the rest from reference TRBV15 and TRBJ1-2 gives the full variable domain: DAMVIQNPRYQVTQFGKPVTLSCSQTLNHNVMYWYQQKSSQAPKLLFHYYDKDFNNEADTPDNFQSRRPNTSFCFLDIRSPGLGDTAMYLCATSRVLTATNYGYTFGSGTRLTVV.

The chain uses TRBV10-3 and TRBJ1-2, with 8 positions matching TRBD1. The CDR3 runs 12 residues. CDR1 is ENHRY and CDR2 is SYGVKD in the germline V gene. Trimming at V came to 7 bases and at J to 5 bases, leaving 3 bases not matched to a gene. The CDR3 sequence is CAIKQGGYGYTF. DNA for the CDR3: TGTGCCATCAAACAGGGGGGTTATGGCTACACCTTC.

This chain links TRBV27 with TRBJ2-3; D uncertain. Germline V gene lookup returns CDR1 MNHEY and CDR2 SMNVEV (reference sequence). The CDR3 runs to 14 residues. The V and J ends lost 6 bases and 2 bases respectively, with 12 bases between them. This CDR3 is CASSAGVFTDTQYF. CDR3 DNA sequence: TGTGCCAGCAGCGCAGGAGTTTTCACAGATACGCAGTATTTT.

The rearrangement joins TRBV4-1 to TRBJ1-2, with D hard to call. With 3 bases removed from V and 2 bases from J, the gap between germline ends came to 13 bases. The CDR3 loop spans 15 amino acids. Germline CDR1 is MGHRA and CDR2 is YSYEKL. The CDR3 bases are TGCGCCAGCAGCCAGTACTGGACGGAGAACTATGGCTACACCTTC. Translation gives CASSQYWTENYGYTF.

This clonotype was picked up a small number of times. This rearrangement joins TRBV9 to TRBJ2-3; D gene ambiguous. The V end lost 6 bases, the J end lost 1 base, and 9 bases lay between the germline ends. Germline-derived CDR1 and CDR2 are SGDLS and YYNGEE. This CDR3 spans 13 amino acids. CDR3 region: CASTNSGTDTQYF. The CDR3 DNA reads TGTGCCAGCACGAACTCGGGCACAGATACGCAGTATTTT.

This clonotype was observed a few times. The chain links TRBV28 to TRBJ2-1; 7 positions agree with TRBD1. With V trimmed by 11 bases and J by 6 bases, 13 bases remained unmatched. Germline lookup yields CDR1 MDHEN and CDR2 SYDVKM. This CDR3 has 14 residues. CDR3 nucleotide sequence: TGTGCCCATGGGGGAGAGGGGGCACGCAATGAGCAGTTCTTC. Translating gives CAHGGEGARNEQFF.

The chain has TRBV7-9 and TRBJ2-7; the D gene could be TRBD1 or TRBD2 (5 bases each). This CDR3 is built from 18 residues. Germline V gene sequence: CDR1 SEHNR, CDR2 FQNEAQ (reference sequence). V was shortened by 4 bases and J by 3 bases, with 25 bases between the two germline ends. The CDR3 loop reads CASSSKGTVGKRDYEQYF. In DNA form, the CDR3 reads TGTGCCAGCAGCTCGAAGGGGACCGTAGGCAAAAGGGACTACGAGCAGTACTTC.

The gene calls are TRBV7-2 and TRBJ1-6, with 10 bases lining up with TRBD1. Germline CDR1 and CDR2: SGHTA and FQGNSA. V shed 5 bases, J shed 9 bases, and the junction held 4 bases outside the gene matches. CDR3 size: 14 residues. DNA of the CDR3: TGTGCCAGCAGCCAGGGACAGGGGATTTCACCCCTCCACTTT. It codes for CASSQGQGISPLHF. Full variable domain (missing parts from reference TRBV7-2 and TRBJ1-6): GAGVSQSPSNKVTEKGKDVELRCDPISGHTALYWYRQSLGQGLEFLIYFQGNSAPDKSGLPSDRFSAERTGGSVSTLTIQRTQQEDSAVYLCASSQGQGISPLHFGNGTRLTVT.

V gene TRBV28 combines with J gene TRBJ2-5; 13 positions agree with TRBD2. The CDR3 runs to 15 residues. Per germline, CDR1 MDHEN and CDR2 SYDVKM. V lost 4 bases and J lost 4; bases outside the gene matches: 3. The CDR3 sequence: CASSSRLAGGETQYF. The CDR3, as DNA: TGTGCCAGCAGTTCCCGACTAGCGGGAGGAGAGACCCAGTACTTC.

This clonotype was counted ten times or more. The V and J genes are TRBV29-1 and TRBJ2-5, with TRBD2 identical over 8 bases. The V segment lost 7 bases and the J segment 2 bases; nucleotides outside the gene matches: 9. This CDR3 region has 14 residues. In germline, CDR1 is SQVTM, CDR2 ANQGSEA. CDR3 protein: CSAPTGGGQETQYF. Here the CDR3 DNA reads TGCAGCGCCCCAACGGGAGGGGGACAAGAGACCCAGTACTTC.

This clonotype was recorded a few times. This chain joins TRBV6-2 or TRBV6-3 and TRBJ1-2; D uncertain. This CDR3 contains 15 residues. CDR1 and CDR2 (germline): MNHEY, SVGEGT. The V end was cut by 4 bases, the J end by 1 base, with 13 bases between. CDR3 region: CASSFPAWVNYGYTF. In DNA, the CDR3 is TGTGCCAGCAGTTTTCCAGCCTGGGTTAACTATGGCTACACCTTC.

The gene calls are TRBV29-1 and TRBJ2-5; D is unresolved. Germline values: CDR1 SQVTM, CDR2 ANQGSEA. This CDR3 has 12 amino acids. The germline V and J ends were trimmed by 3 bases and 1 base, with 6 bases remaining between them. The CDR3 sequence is CSVDETQETQYF. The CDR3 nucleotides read TGCAGCGTTGATGAGACCCAAGAGACCCAGTACTTC.

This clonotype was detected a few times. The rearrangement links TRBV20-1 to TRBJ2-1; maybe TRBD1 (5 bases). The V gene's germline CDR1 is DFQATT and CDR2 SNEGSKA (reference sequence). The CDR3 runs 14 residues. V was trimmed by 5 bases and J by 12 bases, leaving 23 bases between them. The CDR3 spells CSAVRITIQGVQFF. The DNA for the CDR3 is TGCAGTGCTGTACGGATTACAATTCAGGGTGTGCAGTTCTTC.

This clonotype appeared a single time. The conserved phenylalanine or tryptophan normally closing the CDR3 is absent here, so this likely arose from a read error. The CDR3 coding sequence is TGCAGTGCTAGAGAGGAGGCAGGGAGAATGGTTGGCAATCAGCCCCAGCATGTT. Translating gives CSAREEAGRMVGNQPQHV. This chain links TRBV20-1 with TRBJ1-5; D perhaps matches TRBD1 (5 bases). Per the germline V gene, CDR1 is DFQATT and CDR2 is SNEGSKA (reference sequence). The CDR3 runs to 18 residues. Trimming removed 0 bases at V and 2 bases at J, with 20 bases between.

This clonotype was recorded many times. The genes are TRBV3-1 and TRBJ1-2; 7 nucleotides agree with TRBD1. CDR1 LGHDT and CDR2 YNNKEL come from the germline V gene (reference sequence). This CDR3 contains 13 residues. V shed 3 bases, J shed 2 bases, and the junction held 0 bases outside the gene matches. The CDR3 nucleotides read TGTGCCAGCAGCCAGACAGGGAACTATGGCTACACCTTC. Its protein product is CASSQTGNYGYTF.

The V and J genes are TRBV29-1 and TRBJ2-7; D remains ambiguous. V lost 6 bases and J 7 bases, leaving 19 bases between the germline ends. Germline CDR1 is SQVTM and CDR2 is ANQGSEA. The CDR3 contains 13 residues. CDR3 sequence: CSVANMVYNEQYF. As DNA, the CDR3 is TGCAGCGTGGCTAACATGGTTTACAATGAGCAGTACTTC.

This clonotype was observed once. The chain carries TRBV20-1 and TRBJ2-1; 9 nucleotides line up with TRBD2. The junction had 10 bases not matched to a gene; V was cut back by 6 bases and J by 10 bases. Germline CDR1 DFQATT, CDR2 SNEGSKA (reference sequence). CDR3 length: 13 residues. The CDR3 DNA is TGCAGTGCAAGGGGACTAGCCCGCCCCGAGCAGTTCTTC. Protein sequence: CSARGLARPEQFF.